This T cell receptor (beta chain) was retrieved from a study of follicular helper T cells after annual influenza vaccination. About the research overall: For some subjects, blood spans the 2013-2014, 2014-2015 and 2015-2016 annual vaccinations. Findings and caveats of the study: ICOS-CD38- cTfh most often held earlier Day 7 ICOS+CD38+ clones.

Time point reported: 2015-2016 season, pre-vaccination. Sorted blood CD4 subsets were sequenced before and after adults received seasonal inactivated influenza vaccine. Only in-frame clones appear in the TCRdb table, and some are missing; sequencing was by immunoSEQ multiplex PCR. Among under 15,000 clones listed, approximately 80% were seen once. Points on this clone: As yet, its antigen is unknown.

The CDR3 is 16 residues long. The ends lost 2 bases at V and 2 bases at J; junction bases unmatched: 6. Germline CDR1 and CDR2: MDHEN and SYDVKM. This clonotype was sampled from an adult who received the influenza vaccine. The chain links TRBV28 to TRBJ1-3; 7 bases are a match to TRBD1. The sample was CXCR5- memory CD4+ T cells sorted from blood, taken on the day of influenza vaccination. CDR3 in amino acids: CASSLGPDRAGNTIYF. CDR3 bases: TGTGCCAGCAGTTTAGGGCCTGACAGGGCTGGAAACACCATATATTTT.